This TCR beta chain was sequenced in a study of blood T cells in healthy people across ages. It was with a sample-barcoded 5' primer and a J-beta primer mix that a second PCR of about 6 to 12 cycles was run. TCRdb redid the calling of the 5' RACE reads with MiXCR, one entry per CDR3 protein. The sample has hundreds of thousands of distinct CDR3 sequences, under 35% seen once. This clonotype has just a few counts. The origin of this receptor is a woman older than 75 in good health. The sample was blood.

The CDR3 sequence: CASTEQASNQPQHF. The CDR3 nucleotides are TGTGCCAGCACTGAACAGGCTAGCAATCAGCCCCAGCATTTT. The V and J genes are TRBV12-3 or TRBV12-4 and TRBJ1-5; D is perhaps TRBD1 (5 bases). V was trimmed by 7 bases and J by 0 bases, leaving 10 bases between them. The CDR3 is 14 amino acids.